The clone carrying this T cell receptor (beta chain) was counted a few times. Deletions cut 4 bases from V and 12 bases from J, with 19 bases between. This CDR3 spans 13 amino acids. The germline V gene has CDR1 MDHEN and CDR2 SYDVKM. TCRdb itself ran the RT-PCR reads through MiXCR, one entry per CDR3 protein. The sample lists more than 550,000 distinct CDR3 sequences, approximately 14% seen once, with about 3.6% in the top ten. The chain links TRBV28 to TRBJ2-7, with D unresolved. This TCR came from a female donor in good health, serving as a healthy control. Specimen: memory CD4+ T cells from blood. CDR3 nucleotides: TGTGCCAGCAGTTCACTCTTAAAGGGCACGGCGTACTTC. Protein product: CASSSLLKGTAYF.